The 20 T cell receptor beta chains listed next were all sequenced from one sample in a study of blood T cells in healthy people across ages. A second PCR of 7 to 11 cycles used a sample-barcoded 5' primer and a J-beta primer mix. TCRdb re-analysed the 5' RACE reads in MiXCR, keeping a single row per CDR3 protein. The profile shows some 900,000 distinct CDR3 sequences, about 30% of them singletons. The sequenced material came from blood. All receptors come from a woman older than 75 in good health.

This clonotype has a handful of counts. This chain joins TRBV19 and TRBJ2-5; 10 bases map to TRBD2. V dropped 6 bases and J dropped 1; count of bases not matched to a gene: 5. Germline values: CDR1 LNHDA, CDR2 SQIVND (reference sequence). The CDR3 extends over 15 amino acids. The DNA for the CDR3 is TGTGCCAGTAGGACCGGGACTAGCGCCCAAGAGACCCAGTACTTC. Translating it yields CASRTGTSAQETQYF.

This clonotype was seen many times. The chain uses TRBV9 and TRBJ1-2; possible D gene TRBD1, 5 bases. The germline gives CDR1 SGDLS, CDR2 YYNGEE. Trimming took 4 bases from V and 4 from J, leaving 11 bases between them. The CDR3 totals 13 residues. CDR3 sequence reads: CASSFSDSYGYTF. The CDR3 bases are TGTGCCAGCAGCTTCTCCGACAGCTATGGCTACACCTTC.

This clonotype was counted at least ten times. The V and J genes are TRBV7-9 and TRBJ1-1; D remains ambiguous. V lost 0 bases, J lost 1 base, and 9 bases lay in between. This CDR3 region has 15 residues. Per germline, CDR1 SEHNR and CDR2 FQNEAQ (reference sequence). CDR3 region: CASSLAENRNTEAFF. The DNA of the CDR3 is TGTGCCAGCAGCTTAGCAGAAAACAGGAACACTGAAGCTTTCTTT.

This clonotype was observed a handful of times. The chain combines TRBV10-3 with TRBJ1-1; D is possibly TRBD1 (5 bases). V was trimmed by 3 bases and J by 4 bases, leaving 12 bases between them. Germline loops: CDR1 ENHRY, CDR2 SYGVKD. The CDR3 totals 14 residues. The CDR3 spells CAISDIGGGTEAFF. CDR3 bases: TGTGCCATCAGTGATATCGGGGGTGGCACTGAAGCTTTCTTT.

The V call is TRBV7-2, the J call TRBJ2-5, with 8 bases that match TRBD1. The CDR3 is 14 amino acids. V lost 4 bases, J lost 5 bases, and 6 bases stayed unmatched. Per the germline V gene, CDR1 is SGHTA and CDR2 is FQGNSA. CDR3: CASSSQGGSETQYF. CDR3 in DNA: TGTGCCAGCAGCTCACAGGGGGGCTCGGAGACCCAGTACTTC.

About this clonotype itself: A much larger clone lies a single base off, so this may be a read error. This chain links TRBV20-1 with TRBJ2-4, with 10 bases fitting TRBD1. CDR1 and CDR2 (germline): DFQATT, SNEGSKA (reference sequence). The CDR3 runs to 14 residues. The junction had 15 bases not matched to a gene; V was cut back by 6 bases and J by 13 bases. As DNA, the CDR3 is TGCAGTGCCACCTCGACAGGGGGCCGTGTTGAGCAGTACTTC. The encoded protein is CSATSTGGRVEQYF.

CDR3 DNA sequence: TGTGCCAGTAGTATTGGGGGGGTTTGGACTGAAGCTTTCTTT. Its translation: CASSIGGVWTEAFF. V and J are TRBV19 and TRBJ1-1; D may be TRBD1 (5 bases). V gave up 3 bases and J gave up 5 bases, with 13 bases separating them. CDR1 is LNHDA, CDR2 SQIVND, per germline (reference sequence). This CDR3 is 14 amino acids long.

With regard to this clonotype: The junction differs from germline at one of its ends, possibly a read error. The rearrangement joins TRBV18 to TRBJ1-2; TRBD1 aligns across 10 bases. The CDR3 is 18 amino acids. Looked up from germline, CDR1 is KGHSH and CDR2 is LQKENI. This CDR3 is CTSSLQFLRDRGEYGYTF. The CDR3 nucleotides are TGTACCAGCTCACTACAATTCCTCCGGGACAGGGGCGAATATGGCTACACCTTC. The whole variable domain, remainder taken from reference TRBV18 and TRBJ1-2, is NAGVMQNPRHLVRRRGQEARLRCSPMKGHSHVYWYRQLPEEGLKFMVYLQKENIIDESGMPKERFSAEFPKEGPSILRIQQVVRGDSAAYFCTSSLQFLRDRGEYGYTFGSGTRLTVV.

This chain joins TRBV14 and TRBJ1-2; no definite D call. Between the trimmed V and J ends, which lost 1 base and 0 bases, there was a span of 15 bases. The CDR3 is 17 amino acids. The germline gives CDR1 SGHDN, CDR2 FVKESK. This CDR3 reads CASSQGFWGVANYGYTF. CDR3 DNA sequence: TGTGCCAGCAGCCAAGGCTTCTGGGGTGTAGCTAACTATGGCTACACCTTC.

This rearrangement joins TRBV20-1 to TRBJ2-1; 12 bases line up with TRBD2. V shed 1 base and J 12 bases; nucleotides not matched to a gene: 13. This CDR3 is 16 amino acids long. Germline V CDR1 and CDR2: DFQATT, SNEGSKA (reference sequence). CDR3 bases: TGCAGTGCTAGAGCGGGGCTAGCGGGGGGGCGTAACTGGCAGTTCTTC. Amino acids: CSARAGLAGGRNWQFF.

This clonotype has only one observation. The chain joins TRBV11-2 to TRBJ1-2; 7 nucleotides agree with TRBD1. The CDR3 totals 14 residues. V lost 3 bases to trimming and J lost 3 bases; unmatched junction nucleotides: 4. CDR1 and CDR2 (germline): SGHAT, FQNNGV. CDR3: CASSFHQGDYGYTF. CDR3 DNA: TGTGCCAGCAGCTTCCATCAGGGGGACTATGGCTACACCTTC.

V usage is TRBV7-9 and J usage is TRBJ1-4; 8 bases align to TRBD1. The germline V gene has CDR1 SEHNR and CDR2 FQNEAQ (reference sequence). The J segment lost 8 bases and the V segment lost 3 bases, leaving 11 bases of the junction unmatched. The CDR3 spans 16 residues. CDR3 in amino acids: CASSFLSGTGGEKLFF. CDR3 DNA sequence: TGTGCCAGCAGCTTCCTATCCGGGACAGGCGGGGAAAAACTGTTTTTT.

This clonotype occurred many times. The V call is TRBV29-1, the J call TRBJ1-5; TRBD1 matches at 10 bases. The trim removed 4 bases at V and 7 bases at J, leaving 4 bases unmatched. Germline V gene lookup returns CDR1 SQVTM and CDR2 ANQGSEA. The CDR3 contains 13 residues. CDR3 bases: TGCAGCGTTGGACAGGGGGCGGGACAGCCCCAGCATTTT. This translates into CSVGQGAGQPQHF. Looking up the rest from reference TRBV29-1 and TRBJ1-5 gives the full variable domain: SAVISQKPSRDICQRGTSLTIQCQVDSQVTMMFWYRQQPGQSLTLIATANQGSEATYESGFVIDKFPISRPNLTFSTLTVSNMSPEDSSIYLCSVGQGAGQPQHFGDGTRLSIL.

CDR3 DNA sequence: TGTGCCAGCAGCTCAGGGATTCAGCCCCAGCATTTT. Translated: CASSSGIQPQHF. This chain joins TRBV7-2 and TRBJ1-5; a possible D gene is TRBD1 (5 bases). The CDR3 is 12 residues long. CDR1 and CDR2 from the germline V gene are SGHTA and FQGNSA. V lost 4 bases to trimming and J lost 6 bases, with 7 bases between them.

This clonotype was counted at least ten times. The chain recombines TRBV15 with TRBJ2-2; the match to TRBD1 covers 7 bases. CDR3 length: 14 residues. Germline trimming cut 3 bases from V and 4 bases from J; bases unmatched to any gene: 2. Germline V lookup: CDR1 LNHNV, CDR2 YYDKDF (reference sequence). The CDR3 sequence is CATSRGQPTGELFF. CDR3 DNA sequence: TGTGCCACCAGCAGGGGACAGCCCACCGGGGAGCTGTTTTTT.

In this sample, this clonotype turned up many times. J is TRBJ1-2 and V is TRBV10-3, with D unclear. Germline loops: CDR1 ENHRY, CDR2 SYGVKD. V lost 3 bases and J lost 6, with 11 bases in between. This CDR3 has 13 amino acids. The CDR3 nucleotides are TGTGCCATCAGTGATGGGCAAGGCCATGGCTACACCTTC. Protein sequence: CAISDGQGHGYTF.

This clonotype was found many times. This chain joins TRBV4-2 and TRBJ2-4, with TRBD2 matching over 10 bases. CDR1 and CDR2 from the germline V gene are LGHNA and YNFKEQ. J was trimmed by 8 bases and V by 4 bases; bases with no gene match: 17. The length of the CDR3 is 18 residues. The CDR3 protein is CASSPLGASGGLRDIQYF. The CDR3 DNA is TGTGCCAGCAGCCCCCTGGGGGCTAGCGGGGGTCTCAGAGACATTCAGTACTTC.

Points on this clonotype: Likely a read error: the CDR3 ends without its conserved phenylalanine or tryptophan. The rearrangement uses TRBV3-1 and TRBJ1-6; perhaps TRBD1 as D (6 bases). Trimming cost V 3 bases and J 11 bases, with 14 bases left between them. The V gene's germline CDR1 is LGHDT and CDR2 YNNKEL (reference sequence). The CDR3 is made up of 14 amino acids. The CDR3 DNA reads as TGTGCCAGCAGCCATTTATCAGGGGCTGCACCCCTCCACTGT. It is translated as CASSHLSGAAPLHC.

The gene calls are TRBV25-1 and TRBJ2-3; D ambiguous. V was clipped by 2 bases and J by 2 bases, with 14 bases between them. CDR1 is MGHDK and CDR2 is SYGVNS in the germline V gene. The CDR3 totals 16 residues. CDR3 protein: CASSEQKVSLTDTQYF. CDR3 sequence (DNA): TGTGCCAGCAGTGAACAAAAGGTCAGCCTCACAGATACGCAGTATTTT.

This clonotype was seen at least ten times. This chain links TRBV6-5 with TRBJ2-7; D is possibly TRBD2 (6 bases). Germline-derived CDR1 and CDR2 are MNHEY and SVGAGI. V was trimmed by 7 bases and J by 0 bases, leaving 16 bases between them. This CDR3 is built from 15 residues. CDR3 in amino acids: CASTIYVGGSYEQYF. As DNA, the CDR3 is TGTGCCAGCACCATCTACGTGGGGGGCTCCTACGAGCAGTACTTC.